The 27 T cell receptor beta chains below were found in one sample sequenced in a study of cytomegalovirus exposure and HLA in healthy donors. Here immunoSEQ multiplex PCR was the method, and the copy in TCRdb shows in-frame clones only, minus some. The sample contains some 150,000 clones, 89% of which appear only once. Sequencing was performed on PBMCs. The origin of the receptors is a young woman in good health and CMV-seropositive.

The J gene is TRBJ2-5, the V gene TRBV5-4; D is possibly TRBD2 (5 bases). Trimming removed 5 bases from V and 4 bases from J, with 15 bases in between. The germline V gene has CDR1 SGHNT and CDR2 YYREEE (reference sequence). The CDR3 is 14 amino acids. The CDR3 DNA follows: TGTGCCAGCAGACCAGACTCACGGGGAGAGACCCAGTACTTC. It encodes CASRPDSRGETQYF.

The genes are TRBV12-5 and TRBJ2-7; tentative D call: TRBD1 (6 bases). The CDR3 has 18 amino acids. Trimming left V 0 bases short and J 1 base short, with 19 bases between. The V gene's germline CDR1 is LGHNT and CDR2 FRNRAP. CDR3 sequence reads: CASGLVLVGGGHSYEQYF. DNA of the CDR3: TGTGCTAGTGGTTTGGTACTAGTTGGGGGCGGCCATTCCTACGAGCAGTACTTC.

This chain connects TRBV28 to TRBJ1-1; D not certain. CDR1 and CDR2 from the germline V gene are MDHEN and SYDVKM. The CDR3 contains 12 residues. Trimming cost V 10 bases and J 3 bases, with 12 bases left between them. CDR3 nucleotide sequence: TGTGCCATCATCAGTCGGGACACTGAAGCTTTCTTT. Protein: CAIISRDTEAFF. The whole variable domain, filled in from reference TRBV28 and TRBJ1-1, reads DVKVTQSSRYLVKRTGEKVFLECVQDMDHENMFWYRQDPGLGLRLIYFSYDVKMKEKGDIPEGYSVSREKKERFSLILESASTNQTSMYLCAIISRDTEAFFGQGTRLTVV.

The J gene is TRBJ1-4, the V gene TRBV10-3; 10 bases fit TRBD1. The germline V gene has CDR1 ENHRY and CDR2 SYGVKD. The J segment lost 5 bases and the V segment lost 0 bases, leaving 3 bases of the junction unmatched. This CDR3 spans 16 amino acids. The CDR3 loop is CAISESRQGANEKLFF. CDR3 coding DNA: TGTGCCATCAGTGAGTCCCGACAGGGGGCAAATGAAAAACTGTTTTTT.

The chain couples TRBV2 to TRBJ2-1; D might be TRBD2 (5 bases). V was trimmed by 6 bases and J by 3 bases, leaving 9 bases between them. CDR1 is SNHLY, CDR2 FYNNEI, per germline. This CDR3 has 13 amino acids. CDR3 in amino acids: CASRPGDYNEQFF. As DNA, the CDR3 is TGTGCCAGCAGACCCGGGGACTACAATGAGCAGTTCTTC.

This sequence joins TRBV15 and TRBJ2-2; D unclear. The CDR3 loop spans 16 amino acids. Germline V gene lookup returns CDR1 LNHNV and CDR2 YYDKDF (reference sequence). The V and J ends lost 0 bases and 6 bases respectively, with 14 bases between them. CDR3: CATSRDRVLRPGELFF. CDR3 nucleotide sequence: TGTGCCACCAGCAGAGATCGGGTTCTAAGACCCGGGGAGCTGTTTTTT.

V and J are TRBV15 and TRBJ1-2, with 8 nucleotides matching TRBD1. The CDR3 spans 16 residues. V shed 1 base, J shed 8 bases, and the junction held 12 bases outside the gene matches. Germline V CDR1 and CDR2: LNHNV, YYDKDF (reference sequence). The CDR3 DNA is TGTGCCACCAGCAGAGGCTACCTCAGGGGGCGGGAGGGCTACACCTTC. It yields the protein CATSRGYLRGREGYTF.

This chain uses TRBV9 with TRBJ2-1, with 11 nucleotides matching TRBD1. V shed 4 bases and J 0 bases; nucleotides not matched to a gene: 9. CDR1 is SGDLS and CDR2 is YYNGEE in the germline V gene. This CDR3 region has 18 residues. As DNA, the CDR3 is TGTGCCAGCAGCCGAAGGACAGGGGGCCAAAGCTCCTACAATGAGCAGTTCTTC. The encoded protein is CASSRRTGGQSSYNEQFF.

The V gene is TRBV30, the J gene TRBJ1-3, with 10 bases fitting TRBD1. Germline-derived CDR1 and CDR2 are GTSNPN and SVGIG (reference sequence). The J segment lost 4 bases and the V segment lost 0 bases, leaving 12 bases of the junction unmatched. The CDR3 spans 18 residues. CDR3 sequence reads: CAWSVTFGDRGQGNTIYF. Written as DNA, the CDR3 is TGTGCCTGGAGTGTAACGTTCGGGGACAGGGGTCAGGGAAACACCATATATTTT.

The chain couples TRBV4-1 to TRBJ2-3; 9 bases are a match to TRBD2. Germline V gene sequence: CDR1 MGHRA, CDR2 YSYEKL. The CDR3 is 17 residues long. Trimming took 2 bases from V and 2 from J; bases not matched to a gene: 8. CDR3 protein: CASSQSLAGDNTDTQYF. The CDR3 DNA reads as TGCGCCAGCAGCCAATCATTAGCGGGGGACAACACAGATACGCAGTATTTT.

The V call is TRBV7-9, the J call TRBJ2-6, with TRBD2 as a possible D gene (6 bases). The V end was cut by 4 bases, the J end by 8 bases, with 21 bases between. Looked up from germline, CDR1 is SEHNR and CDR2 is FQNEAQ (reference sequence). The CDR3 extends over 17 amino acids. The CDR3 DNA follows: TGTGCCAGCAGCTCGACTAATAGCGGAATGAGTTCCAACGTCCTGACTTTC. This gives the protein CASSSTNSGMSSNVLTF. Looking up the rest from reference TRBV7-9 and TRBJ2-6 gives the full variable domain: DTGVSQNPRHKITKRGQNVTFRCDPISEHNRLYWYRQTLGQGPEFLTYFQNEAQLEKSRLLSDRFSAERPKGSFSTLEIQRTEQGDSAMYLCASSSTNSGMSSNVLTFGAGSRLTVL.

The chain employs TRBV2 and TRBJ2-1; TRBD1 matches at 7 bases. The CDR3 spans 13 residues. Trimming removed 7 bases from V and 7 bases from J; junction bases left unmatched: 7. Looked up from germline, CDR1 is SNHLY and CDR2 is FYNNEI. The CDR3 DNA sequence: TGTGCCAGCACCCCACCGACAGGGAATGAGCAGTTCTTC. Protein: CASTPPTGNEQFF.

The chain links TRBV28 to TRBJ2-3; 8 nucleotides match TRBD2. J gave up 6 bases and V 5 bases, and 10 bases lay outside the gene matches. Germline CDR1 reads MDHEN; CDR2 reads SYDVKM. The CDR3 length is 15 residues. In DNA, the CDR3 is TGTGCCAGCAGTATAGCGGGGTCGAGCGCGGATACGCAGTATTTT. Translation: CASSIAGSSADTQYF.

The V and J genes are TRBV29-1 and TRBJ1-1; no reliable D call. Germline V lookup: CDR1 SQVTM, CDR2 ANQGSEA. The V end lost 7 bases, the J end lost 2 bases, and 11 bases lay between the germline ends. The CDR3 sequence is 12 residues long. This chain's CDR3 is CSATGINTEAFF. CDR3 nucleotide sequence: TGCAGCGCTACCGGTATTAACACTGAAGCTTTCTTT.

This chain links TRBV4-3 with TRBJ1-5; possibly TRBD1 for D (5 bases). Germline CDR1 and CDR2: LGHNA and YSLEER. Trimming shortened V by 0 bases and J by 4 bases, and 7 bases separated the two germline ends. The CDR3 runs to 14 residues. The CDR3 region has the DNA TGCGCCAGCAGCCAAGAAGACAGAAATCAGCCCCAGCATTTT. Encoded protein: CASSQEDRNQPQHF.

The chain carries TRBV18 and TRBJ2-7; no reliable D call. From germline, CDR1 is KGHSH and CDR2 LQKENI. The CDR3 is made up of 12 amino acids. With 4 bases removed from V and 0 bases from J, the gap between germline ends came to 4 bases. The CDR3 spells CASSRDSYEQYF. CDR3 sequence (DNA): TGTGCCAGCTCACGCGACTCCTACGAGCAGTACTTC.

The V gene is TRBV7-2, the J gene TRBJ1-5; no clear D gene. The CDR3 is 14 amino acids. Per the germline V gene, CDR1 is SGHTA and CDR2 is FQGNSA. With 4 bases removed from V and 7 bases from J, the gap between germline ends came to 14 bases. The CDR3 DNA follows: TGTGCCAGCAGCTACCGAAGTGGAGACCAGCCCCAGCATTTT. Translating it yields CASSYRSGDQPQHF.

The rearrangement uses TRBV6-5 and TRBJ2-7; D is possibly TRBD1 (5 bases). This CDR3 has 15 residues. V was clipped by 0 bases and J by 3 bases, with 12 bases between them. Per germline, CDR1 MNHEY and CDR2 SVGAGI. The chain's CDR3 is CASSYSWEQDYEQYF. In DNA, the CDR3 is TGTGCCAGCAGTTACTCCTGGGAACAGGACTACGAGCAGTACTTC.

The genes are TRBV7-6 and TRBJ1-3, with TRBD1 identical over 7 bases. The CDR3 runs 13 residues. V shed 8 bases, J shed 3 bases, and the junction held 4 bases outside the gene matches. Germline CDR1 reads SGHVS; CDR2 reads FNYEAQ. CDR3 region: CASVQGVGNTIYF. The CDR3 bases are TGTGCCAGCGTCCAGGGGGTTGGAAACACCATATATTTT.

This rearrangement joins TRBV28 to TRBJ2-6; 7 bases agree with TRBD2. The germline V gene has CDR1 MDHEN and CDR2 SYDVKM. Trimming at V came to 5 bases and at J to 2 bases, leaving 9 bases not matched to a gene. The CDR3 covers 17 residues. In DNA, the CDR3 is TGTGCCAGCAGTACCCCGGGGGGACGGCCTGGGGCCAACGTCCTGACTTTC. Translating it yields CASSTPGGRPGANVLTF.

Worth noting for this clone: The germline gene is not matched at one end of the junction; a read error may be the cause. J is TRBJ2-7 and V is TRBV11-2, with 8 bases matching TRBD1. CDR1 is SGHAT and CDR2 is FQNNGV in the germline V gene. This CDR3 contains 14 residues. This CDR3 is CASSLETGVYEQYF. The DNA for the CDR3 is TGTGCCAGCAGCCTAGAGACAGGGGTCTACGAGCAGTACTTC. Using reference TRBV11-2 and TRBJ2-7 for the parts outside the CDR3, the full variable domain is EAGVAQSPRYKIIEKRQSVAFWCNPISGHATLYWYQQILGQGPKLLIQFQNNGVVDDSQLPKDRFSAERLKGVDSTLKIQPAKLEDSAVYLCASSLETGVYEQYFGPGTRLTVT.

CDR3 sequence: CASSGNGTGGGLLYEQYF. The CDR3 bases are TGCGCCAGCAGTGGGAACGGGACAGGGGGCGGCTTATTGTACGAGCAGTACTTC. The V call is TRBV10-2, the J call TRBJ2-7; 12 positions match TRBD1. The CDR3 is 18 amino acids. V shed 4 bases, J shed 4 bases, and the junction held 14 bases outside the gene matches. CDR1 is WSHSY, CDR2 SAAADI, per germline.

The chain employs TRBV6-4 and TRBJ2-2; no definite D call. The CDR3 is made up of 13 amino acids. Germline assignment: CDR1 MRHNA and CDR2 SNTAGT. V lost 2 bases and J 4 bases, leaving 5 bases between the germline ends. The CDR3 loop is CASSDAATGELFF. DNA for the CDR3: TGTGCCAGCAGTGACGCGGCCACCGGGGAGCTGTTTTTT.

CDR3 DNA sequence: TGTGCCAGCAGGGAGCAGGGGGGTGCCATGGGCGGCTACACCTTC. It encodes CASREQGGAMGGYTF. The rearrangement uses TRBV5-4 and TRBJ1-2, with 7 bases lining up with TRBD1. The CDR3 sequence is 15 residues long. J lost 8 bases, V lost 5 bases, and 15 bases had no gene match. In germline, CDR1 is SGHNT, CDR2 YYREEE (reference sequence).

The chain joins TRBV5-1 to TRBJ2-3; TRBD2 matches at 13 bases. V gave up 3 bases and J gave up 2 bases; unmatched junction bases: 6. This CDR3 is built from 17 residues. The germline V gene encodes CDR1 SGHRS and CDR2 YFSETQ. In nucleotides, the CDR3 is TGCGCCAGCAGCTCCATGACTAGCGGGGGGCTCACAGATACGCAGTATTTT. The encoded protein is CASSSMTSGGLTDTQYF.

The chain carries TRBV7-9 and TRBJ2-5; 8 bases are a match to TRBD2. CDR1 and CDR2 (germline): SEHNR, FQNEAQ (reference sequence). CDR3 length: 16 residues. V was pared by 1 base and J by 4 bases, with 8 bases of the junction left unmatched. This CDR3 reads CASSLVGISGGETQYF. The CDR3 DNA reads TGTGCCAGCAGCTTAGTGGGTATAAGCGGGGGAGAGACCCAGTACTTC.

The V gene is TRBV29-1, the J gene TRBJ1-2; D might be TRBD1 (5 bases). Germline CDR1 and CDR2: SQVTM and ANQGSEA. CDR3 size: 13 residues. V was clipped by 4 bases and J by 3 bases, with 12 bases between them. In DNA form, the CDR3 reads TGCAGCGTTGGGACACGGGCAGACTATGGCTACACCTTC. Its translation: CSVGTRADYGYTF.